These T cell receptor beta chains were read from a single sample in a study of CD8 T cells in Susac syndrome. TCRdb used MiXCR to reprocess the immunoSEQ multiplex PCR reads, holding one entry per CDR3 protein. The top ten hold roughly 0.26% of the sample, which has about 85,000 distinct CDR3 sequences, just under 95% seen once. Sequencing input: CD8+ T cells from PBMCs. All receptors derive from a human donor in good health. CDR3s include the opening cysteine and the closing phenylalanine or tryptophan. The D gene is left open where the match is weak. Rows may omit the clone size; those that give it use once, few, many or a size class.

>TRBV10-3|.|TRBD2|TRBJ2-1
TGTGCCATCAGTGGGGGACTAGCGGGAGGTGAGCAGTTCTTC
CAISGGLAGGEQFF
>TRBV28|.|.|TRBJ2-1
TGTGCCAGCAGTGGGACACTGGGGGTCTACAATGAGCAGTTCTTC
CASSGTLGVYNEQFF
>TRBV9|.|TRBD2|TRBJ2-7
TGTGCCAGCAGCGTAGCGAACGGGCAAGCGGGGTACGAGCAGTACTTC
CASSVANGQAGYEQYF
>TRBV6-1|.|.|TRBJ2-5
TGTGCCTCCAGACCGGGACTTCAAGAGACCCAGTACTTC
CASRPGLQETQYF
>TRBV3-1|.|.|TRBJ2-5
TGTGCCAGCAGCCCCCTATTCACACGAGACCAAGAGACCCAGTACTTC
CASSPLFTRDQETQYF
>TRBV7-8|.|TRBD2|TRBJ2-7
TGTGCCAGCAGCTCGGGACTAAAAACCTACGAGCAGTACTTC
CASSSGLKTYEQYF
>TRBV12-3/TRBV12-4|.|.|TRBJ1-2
TGTGCCAGCAGTTTAGTGGTGGGGTTCGACGGCTACACCTTC
CASSLVVGFDGYTF
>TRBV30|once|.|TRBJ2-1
TGTGCCTGGAGTGCTTCTGAGCAGTTCTTC
CAWSASEQFF
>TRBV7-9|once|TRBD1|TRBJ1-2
TGTGCCAGCAGCTGGGGGGACAGCTTCTATGGCTACACCTTC
CASSWGDSFYGYTF
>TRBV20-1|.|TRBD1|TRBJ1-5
TGCAGTGCTAGACAAATAGGGACAGGGGATAATCAGCCCCAGCATTTT
CSARQIGTGDNQPQHF
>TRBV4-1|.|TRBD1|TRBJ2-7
TGCGCCAACAGCTTAGGACAGGGACAGGAGTACGAGCAGTACTTC
CANSLGQGQEYEQYF
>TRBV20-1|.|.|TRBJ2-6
TGCAGTGCTAGAGACCCCTTCTACGTCCTGACTTTC
CSARDPFYVLTF
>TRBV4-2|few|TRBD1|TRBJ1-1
TGTGCCAGCAGCCTACCAAGAACAGGGGGCACTGAAGCTTTCTTT
CASSLPRTGGTEAFF
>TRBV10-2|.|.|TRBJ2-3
TGCGCCAGCGAACGGGAGAGCGCAGATACGCAGTATTTT
CASERESADTQYF
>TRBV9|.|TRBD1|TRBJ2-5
TGTGCCAGCAGCGGCCACAGGGGTGAGACCCAGTACTTC
CASSGHRGETQYF
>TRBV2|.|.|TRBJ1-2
TGTGCCAGCAGTGAAGCCCAAAGGGCTGGGTTCGGTGGCTACACCTTC
CASSEAQRAGFGGYTF
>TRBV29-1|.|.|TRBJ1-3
TGCAGCGTTGAAGATCCGGCTTCTAGCTCTGGAAACACCATATATTTT
CSVEDPASSSGNTIYF
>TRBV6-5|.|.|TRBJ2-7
TGTGCCAGCAGTACCACAGGGGGGGGGTCCTACGAGCAGTACTTC
CASSTTGGGSYEQYF
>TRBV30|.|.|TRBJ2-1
TGTGCCTGGAGTACCTCTTGGAATGAGCAGTTCTTC
CAWSTSWNEQFF
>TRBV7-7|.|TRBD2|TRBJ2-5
TGTGCCAGCAGTCCCGAAGCGGGAGAAGAGACCCAGTACTTC
CASSPEAGEETQYF
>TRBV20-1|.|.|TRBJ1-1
TGCAGTGCTAGAGCCACTTTGAACACTGAAGCTTTCTTT
CSARATLNTEAFF
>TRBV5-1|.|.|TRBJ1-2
TGCGCCAGCAGCTTGGACTCGGAGACTCACTATGGCTACACCTTC
CASSLDSETHYGYTF
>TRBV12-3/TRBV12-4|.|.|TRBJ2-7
TGTGCCAGCAGTGAAGCTGACAATTCCTACGAGCAGTACTTC
CASSEADNSYEQYF
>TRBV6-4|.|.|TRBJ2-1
TGTGCCAGCAGTTATTCTCCTTACAATGAGCAGTTCTTC
CASSYSPYNEQFF
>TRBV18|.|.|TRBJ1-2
TGTGCCAGCTCACCACCGGCCGAGGGAAACTATGGCTACACCTTC
CASSPPAEGNYGYTF
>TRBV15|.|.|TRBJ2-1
TGTGCCACCAGCAACCTCGGGAAAGGTGAGCAGTTCTTC
CATSNLGKGEQFF
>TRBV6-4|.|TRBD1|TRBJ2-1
TGTGCCAGCAGTGAGGGGACAGGGGGCGATGAGCAGTTCTTC
CASSEGTGGDEQFF
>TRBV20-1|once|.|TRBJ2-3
TGCAGTGCTAGTTCCTCAACGCAGTATTTT
CSASSSTQYF
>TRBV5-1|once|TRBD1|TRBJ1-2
TGCGCCAGCAGCTTGGGACAGGGGTCCCCCTATGGCTACACCTTC
CASSLGQGSPYGYTF
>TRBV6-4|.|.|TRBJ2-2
TGTGCCAGCAGTTCCCACGCAGGACAGAACACCGGGGAGCTGTTTTTT
CASSSHAGQNTGELFF
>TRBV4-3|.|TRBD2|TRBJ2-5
TGCGCCAGCAGCCCGGGGGGGCCCGGTGAGACCCAGTACTTC
CASSPGGPGETQYF
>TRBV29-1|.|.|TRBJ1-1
TGCAGCGTTGGCGAGGGGTACACTGAAGCTTTCTTT
CSVGEGYTEAFF
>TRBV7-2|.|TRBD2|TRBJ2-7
TGTGCCAGCAGCCGGGGGAGGGCCATCTACGAGCAGTACTTC
CASSRGRAIYEQYF
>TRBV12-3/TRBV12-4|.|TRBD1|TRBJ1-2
TGTGCCAGCAGGACAGGGGGGGAAGCTAACTATGGCTACACCTTC
CASRTGGEANYGYTF